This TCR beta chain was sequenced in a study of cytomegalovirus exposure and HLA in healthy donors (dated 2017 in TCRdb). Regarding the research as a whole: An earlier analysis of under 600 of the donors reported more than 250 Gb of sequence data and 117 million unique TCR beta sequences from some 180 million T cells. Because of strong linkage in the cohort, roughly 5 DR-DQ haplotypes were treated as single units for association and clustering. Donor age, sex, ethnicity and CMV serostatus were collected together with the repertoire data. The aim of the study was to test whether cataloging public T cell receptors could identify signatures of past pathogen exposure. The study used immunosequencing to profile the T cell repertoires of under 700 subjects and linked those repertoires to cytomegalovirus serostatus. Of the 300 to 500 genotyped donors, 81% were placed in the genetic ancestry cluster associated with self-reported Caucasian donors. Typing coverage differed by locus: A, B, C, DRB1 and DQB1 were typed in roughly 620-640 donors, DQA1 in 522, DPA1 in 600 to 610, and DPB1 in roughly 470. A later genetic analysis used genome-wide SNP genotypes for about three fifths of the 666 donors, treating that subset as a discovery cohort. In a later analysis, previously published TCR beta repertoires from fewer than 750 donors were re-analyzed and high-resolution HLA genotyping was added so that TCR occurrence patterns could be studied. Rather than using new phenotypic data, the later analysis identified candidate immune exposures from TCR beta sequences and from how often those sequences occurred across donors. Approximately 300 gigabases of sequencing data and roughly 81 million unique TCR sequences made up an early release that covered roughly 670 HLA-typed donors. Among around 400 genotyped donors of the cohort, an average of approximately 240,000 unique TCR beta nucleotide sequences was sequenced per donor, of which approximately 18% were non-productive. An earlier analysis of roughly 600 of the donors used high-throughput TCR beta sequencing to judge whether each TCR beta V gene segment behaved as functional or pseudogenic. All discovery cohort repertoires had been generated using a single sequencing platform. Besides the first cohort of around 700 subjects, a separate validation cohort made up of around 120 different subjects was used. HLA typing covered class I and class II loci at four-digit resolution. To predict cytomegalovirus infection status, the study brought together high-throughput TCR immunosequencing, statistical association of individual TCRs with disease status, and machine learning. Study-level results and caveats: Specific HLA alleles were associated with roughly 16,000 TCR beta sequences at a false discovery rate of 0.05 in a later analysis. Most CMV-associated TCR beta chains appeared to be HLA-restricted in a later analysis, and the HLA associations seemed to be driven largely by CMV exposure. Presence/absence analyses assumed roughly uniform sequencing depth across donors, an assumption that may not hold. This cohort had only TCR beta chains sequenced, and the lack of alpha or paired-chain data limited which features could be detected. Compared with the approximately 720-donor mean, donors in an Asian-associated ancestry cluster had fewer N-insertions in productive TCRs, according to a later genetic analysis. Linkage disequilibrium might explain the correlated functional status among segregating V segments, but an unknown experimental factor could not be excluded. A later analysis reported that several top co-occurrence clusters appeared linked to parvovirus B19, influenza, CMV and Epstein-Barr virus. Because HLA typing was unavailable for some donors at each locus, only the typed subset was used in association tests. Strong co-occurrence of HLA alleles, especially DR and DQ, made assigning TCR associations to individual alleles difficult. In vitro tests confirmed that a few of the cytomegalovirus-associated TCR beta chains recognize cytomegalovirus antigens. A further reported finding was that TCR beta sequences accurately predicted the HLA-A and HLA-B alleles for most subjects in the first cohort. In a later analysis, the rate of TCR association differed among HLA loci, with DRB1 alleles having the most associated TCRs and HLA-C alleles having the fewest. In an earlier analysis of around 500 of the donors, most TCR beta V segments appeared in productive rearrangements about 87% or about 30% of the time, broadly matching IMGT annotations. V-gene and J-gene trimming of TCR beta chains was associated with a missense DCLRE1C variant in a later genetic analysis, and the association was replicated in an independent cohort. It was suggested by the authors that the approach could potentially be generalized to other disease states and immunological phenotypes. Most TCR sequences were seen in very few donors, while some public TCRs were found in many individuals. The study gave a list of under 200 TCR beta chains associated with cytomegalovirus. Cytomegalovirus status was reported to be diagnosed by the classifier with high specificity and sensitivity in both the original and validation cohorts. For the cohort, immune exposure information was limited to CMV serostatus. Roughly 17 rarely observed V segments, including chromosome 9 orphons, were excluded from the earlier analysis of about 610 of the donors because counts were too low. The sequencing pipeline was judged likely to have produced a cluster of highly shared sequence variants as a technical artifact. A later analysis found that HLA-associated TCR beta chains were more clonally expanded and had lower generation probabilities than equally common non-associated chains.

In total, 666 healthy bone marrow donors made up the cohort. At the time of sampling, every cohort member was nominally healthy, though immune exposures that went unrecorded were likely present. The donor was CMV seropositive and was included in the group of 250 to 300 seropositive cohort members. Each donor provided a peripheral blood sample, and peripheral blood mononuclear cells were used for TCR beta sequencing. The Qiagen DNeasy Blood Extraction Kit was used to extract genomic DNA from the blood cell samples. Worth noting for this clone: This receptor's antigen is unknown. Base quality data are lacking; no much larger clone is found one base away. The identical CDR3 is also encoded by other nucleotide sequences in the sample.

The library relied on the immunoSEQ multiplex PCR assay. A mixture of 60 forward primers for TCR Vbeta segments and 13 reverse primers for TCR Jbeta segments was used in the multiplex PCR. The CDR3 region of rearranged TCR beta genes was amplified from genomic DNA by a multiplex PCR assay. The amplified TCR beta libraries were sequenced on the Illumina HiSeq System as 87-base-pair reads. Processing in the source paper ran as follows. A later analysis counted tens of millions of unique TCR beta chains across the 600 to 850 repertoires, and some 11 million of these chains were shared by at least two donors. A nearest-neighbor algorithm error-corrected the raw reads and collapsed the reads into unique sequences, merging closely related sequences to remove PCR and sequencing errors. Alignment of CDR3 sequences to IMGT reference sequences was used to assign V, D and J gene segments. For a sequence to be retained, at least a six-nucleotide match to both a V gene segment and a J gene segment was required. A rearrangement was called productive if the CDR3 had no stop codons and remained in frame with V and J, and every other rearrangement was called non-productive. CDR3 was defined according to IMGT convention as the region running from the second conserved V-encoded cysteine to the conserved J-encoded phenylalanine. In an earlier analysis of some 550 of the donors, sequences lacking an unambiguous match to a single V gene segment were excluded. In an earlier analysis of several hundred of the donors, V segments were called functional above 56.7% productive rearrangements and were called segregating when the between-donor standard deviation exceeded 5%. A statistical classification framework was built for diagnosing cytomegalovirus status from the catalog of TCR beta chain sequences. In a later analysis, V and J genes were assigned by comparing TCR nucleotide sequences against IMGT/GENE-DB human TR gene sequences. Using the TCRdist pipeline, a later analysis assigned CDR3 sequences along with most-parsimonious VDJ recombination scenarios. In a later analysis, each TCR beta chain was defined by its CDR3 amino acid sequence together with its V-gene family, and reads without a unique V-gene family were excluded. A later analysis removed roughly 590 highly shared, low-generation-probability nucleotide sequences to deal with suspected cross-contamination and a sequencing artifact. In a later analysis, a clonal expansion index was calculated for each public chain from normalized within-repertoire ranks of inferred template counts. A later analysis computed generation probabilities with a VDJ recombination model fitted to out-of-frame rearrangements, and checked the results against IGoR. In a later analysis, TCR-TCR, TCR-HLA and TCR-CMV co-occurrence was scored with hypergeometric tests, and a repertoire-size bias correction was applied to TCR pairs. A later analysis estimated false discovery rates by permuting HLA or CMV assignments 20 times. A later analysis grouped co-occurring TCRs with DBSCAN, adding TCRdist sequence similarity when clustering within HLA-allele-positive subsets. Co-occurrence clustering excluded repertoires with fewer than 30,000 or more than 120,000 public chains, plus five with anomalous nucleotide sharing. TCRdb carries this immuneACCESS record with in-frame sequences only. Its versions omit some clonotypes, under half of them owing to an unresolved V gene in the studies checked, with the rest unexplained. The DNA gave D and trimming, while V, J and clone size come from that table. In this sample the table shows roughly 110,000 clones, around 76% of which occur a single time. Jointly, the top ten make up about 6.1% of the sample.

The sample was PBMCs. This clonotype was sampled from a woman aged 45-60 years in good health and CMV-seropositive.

Here is the DNA: TGTGCCAGCAGCTTGGTGGCGGGGGGGCGAGAGACCCAGTACTTC. The resulting protein is CASSLVAGGRETQYF. The sequence is built from TRBV5-6 and TRBJ2-5; TRBD2 aligns with 9 central bases. The germline V gene specifies SGHDT as CDR1 and YYEEEE as CDR2. V ends up 0 bases short and J 4 bases short, with an unmatched junction base count of 4. Including cysteine and phenylalanine, the CDR3 has 15 amino acids. The sequence is cut down to CDR3 DNA, 45 bases in frame from base 1.